The clone carrying this T cell receptor (beta chain) has only one observation. The CDR3 consists of 18 residues. Trimming left V 0 bases short and J 6 bases short, with 22 bases between. CDR1 is SGHTA and CDR2 is FQGNSA in the germline V gene. The data derive from a study of blood T cell repertoires in COVID-19. TCRdb keeps only in-frame clones here, not all; method: immunoSEQ multiplex PCR. The sample comprises roughly 200,000 clones, 82% of which are singletons, and approximately 12% rests with the top ten. Participants, roughly 18 to 100 years old, spanned around 25 US areas. What was sequenced was PBMCs or T cells enriched from blood (not recorded which). V gene TRBV7-2 combines with J gene TRBJ2-3; D remains unclear. The origin of this receptor is a man aged 35-49 years who had recovered from COVID-19. In DNA form, the CDR3 reads TGTGCCAGCAGCTTAGCGAAGAGTCCCACCCCCGCGGCCGATACGCAGTATTTT. Its translation is CASSLAKSPTPAADTQYF. Full variable domain (remainder filled in from reference TRBV7-2 and TRBJ2-3): GAGVSQSPSNKVTEKGKDVELRCDPISGHTALYWYRQSLGQGLEFLIYFQGNSAPDKSGLPSDRFSAERTGGSVSTLTIQRTQQEDSAVYLCASSLAKSPTPAADTQYFGPGTRLTVL.